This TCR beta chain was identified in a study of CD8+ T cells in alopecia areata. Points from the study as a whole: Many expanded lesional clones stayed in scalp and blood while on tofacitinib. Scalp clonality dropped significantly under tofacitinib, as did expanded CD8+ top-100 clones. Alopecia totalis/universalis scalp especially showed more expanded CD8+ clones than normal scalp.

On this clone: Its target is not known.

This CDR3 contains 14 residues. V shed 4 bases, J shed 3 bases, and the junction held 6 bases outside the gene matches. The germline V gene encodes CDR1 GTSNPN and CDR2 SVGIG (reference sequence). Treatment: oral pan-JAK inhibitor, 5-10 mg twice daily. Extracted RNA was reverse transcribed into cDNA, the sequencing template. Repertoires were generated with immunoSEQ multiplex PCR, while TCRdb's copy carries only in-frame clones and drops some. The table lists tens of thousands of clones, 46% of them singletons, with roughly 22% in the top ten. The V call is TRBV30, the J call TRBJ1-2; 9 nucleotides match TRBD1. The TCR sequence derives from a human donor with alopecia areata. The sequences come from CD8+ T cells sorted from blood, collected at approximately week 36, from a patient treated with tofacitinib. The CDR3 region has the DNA TGTGCCTGGAAGGGGACAGGGCTAGACTATGGCTACACCTTC. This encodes CAWKGTGLDYGYTF. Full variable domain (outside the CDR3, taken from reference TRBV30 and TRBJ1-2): SQTIHQWPATLVQPVGSPLSLECTVEGTSNPNLYWYRQAAGRGLQLLFYSVGIGQISSEVPQNLSASRPQDRQFILSSKKLLLSDSGFYLCAWKGTGLDYGYTFGSGTRLTVV.